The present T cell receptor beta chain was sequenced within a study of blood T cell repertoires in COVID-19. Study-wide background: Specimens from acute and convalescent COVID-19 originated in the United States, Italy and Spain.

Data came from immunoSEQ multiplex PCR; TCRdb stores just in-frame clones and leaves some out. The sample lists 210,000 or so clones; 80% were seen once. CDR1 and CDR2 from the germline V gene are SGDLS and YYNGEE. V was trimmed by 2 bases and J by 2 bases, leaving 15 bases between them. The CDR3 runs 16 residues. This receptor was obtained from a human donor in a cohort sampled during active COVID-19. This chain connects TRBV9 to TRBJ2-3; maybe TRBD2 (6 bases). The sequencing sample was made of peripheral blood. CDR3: CASSVLGDSFTDTQYF. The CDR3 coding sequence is TGTGCCAGCAGCGTCCTGGGGGACTCGTTCACAGATACGCAGTATTTT.